The source of this T cell receptor beta chain is a study of glioma-infiltrating T cells after dendritic cell vaccination. Study-wide background: Autologous tumor lysate was loaded overnight onto monocyte-derived dendritic cells grown approximately seven days with IL-4 and GM-CSF.

Patients had residual fresh-frozen tumor tissue and more than two years of survival data. The assay was immunoSEQ multiplex PCR, and TCRdb's table has in-frame clones only and misses some. This repertoire shows about 95,000 clones, 70% to 90% found once; its top ten account for 2.5% to 3.5%. This clone appeared a single time. This receptor was taken from a human donor with glioblastoma. Sequenced material: blood, taken before dendritic cell vaccination.

The CDR3 DNA reads TGCAGCGTTCGACCAGGACAGGGCCAAGAGACCCAGTACTTC. Its protein is CSVRPGQGQETQYF. V usage is TRBV29-1 and J usage is TRBJ2-5; 8 positions agree with TRBD1. Germline CDR1 and CDR2: SQVTM and ANQGSEA. V lost 5 bases, J lost 1 base, and 6 bases stayed unmatched. CDR3 size: 14 residues. The whole variable domain, filled in from reference TRBV29-1 and TRBJ2-5, reads SAVISQKPSRDICQRGTSLTIQCQVDSQVTMMFWYRQQPGQSLTLIATANQGSEATYESGFVIDKFPISRPNLTFSTLTVSNMSPEDSSIYLCSVRPGQGQETQYFGPGTRLLVL.